This T cell receptor beta chain was profiled in a study of blood T cell repertoires in COVID-19. Whole-study context: From the United States, Italy and Spain came samples of acute and convalescent COVID-19. T cells, B-cell-depleted T cells, or PBMCs provided the cDNA or gDNA that served as material.

CDR1 is SGDLS and CDR2 is YYNGEE in the germline V gene. The CDR3 spans 15 residues. Losses at the gene ends were 4 bases for V and 1 base for J; bases not matched to a gene: 5. In the study's own analysis: Scientists estimated how many nucleated cells there were by amplifying reference gene primers. Repertoires were generated with immunoSEQ multiplex PCR, while TCRdb's copy carries only in-frame clones and drops some. The V and J calls and clone size come from that table; D and trimming were worked out from the DNA. The sample yields roughly 140,000 clones, roughly 80% seen once. What was sequenced was peripheral blood. The chain employs TRBV9 and TRBJ2-1; 7 positions match TRBD2. The source is an elderly woman with acute or convalescent COVID-19. The CDR3 reads CASSIGLGSYNEQFF. CDR3 nucleotides: TGTGCCAGCAGCATAGGACTAGGGTCCTACAATGAGCAGTTCTTC.